Shown below are 24 T cell receptor beta chains from a single sample sequenced in a study of HIV-infected patients and healthy controls. All unsorted peripheral T cells were captured because whole blood was used without fractionation. Reverse transcription used roughly 480 ng RNA and constant-region primers for alpha and beta. Using multiplexing indices, alpha and beta chain libraries were generated apart by chain-specific third strand synthesis. Using its own MiXCR run on the 5' RACE reads, TCRdb lists one record per CDR3 protein. The table has approximately 10,000 distinct CDR3 sequences, around 8% seen once. The sequencing input was blood. The receptors stem from an adult in good health.

This clonotype was seen repeatedly, ten times or more. The CDR3 loop is CATSDKERSRGQGTPGANVLTF. Here the CDR3 DNA reads TGTGCCACCAGTGATAAAGAGAGGTCGAGGGGACAGGGGACGCCTGGGGCCAACGTCCTGACTTTC. V is TRBV24-1 and J is TRBJ2-6, with 10 positions matching TRBD1. The CDR3 is made up of 22 amino acids. Trimming removed 3 bases from V and 2 bases from J; junction bases left unmatched: 18. Germline V gene lookup returns CDR1 KGHDR and CDR2 SFDVKD.

In its sample, this clonotype was seen many times. The CDR3 sequence: CSVRENLYGYTF. CDR3 nucleotide sequence: TGCAGCGTTCGGGAGAACCTCTATGGCTACACCTTC. The genes are TRBV29-1 and TRBJ1-2; D uncertain. CDR3 length: 12 residues. Germline V lookup: CDR1 SQVTM, CDR2 ANQGSEA. V was cut by 5 bases and J by 4 bases, with 11 bases left in between. The full variable domain, with the rest looked up from reference TRBV29-1 and TRBJ1-2, is SAVISQKPSRDICQRGTSLTIQCQVDSQVTMMFWYRQQPGQSLTLIATANQGSEATYESGFVIDKFPISRPNLTFSTLTVSNMSPEDSSIYLCSVRENLYGYTFGSGTRLTVV.

This clonotype was recorded at least ten times. The DNA for the CDR3 is TGTGCCAGCGGACGGTCCTCCTACGAGCAGTACTTC. Translated: CASGRSSYEQYF. The chain employs TRBV6-6 and TRBJ2-7; D unresolved. The V and J ends lost 8 bases and 0 bases respectively, with 8 bases between them. Germline lookup yields CDR1 MNHNY and CDR2 SVGAGI (reference sequence). The CDR3 consists of 12 residues.

By share, this clonotype ranks as medium-sized. The rearrangement joins TRBV5-1 to TRBJ1-5, with unresolved D. Per the germline V gene, CDR1 is SGHRS and CDR2 is YFSETQ. The germline V and J ends were trimmed by 4 bases and 3 bases, with 11 bases remaining between them. The CDR3 loop spans 14 amino acids. CDR3 DNA sequence: TGCGCCAGCAGCATCGGGGTTGACAATCAGCCCCAGCATTTT. This gives the protein CASSIGVDNQPQHF.

V and J are TRBV2 and TRBJ1-3; D gene ambiguous. This CDR3 is built from 17 residues. The V gene's germline CDR1 is SNHLY and CDR2 FYNNEI. V was pared by 6 bases and J by 0 bases, with 18 bases between. The CDR3 nucleotides read TGTGCCAGCAGCCGGAGGTCAGATCCAGCCTCTGGAAACACCATATATTTT. Protein product: CASSRRSDPASGNTIYF.

The chain employs TRBV11-2 and TRBJ1-2; 7 positions agree with TRBD1. The CDR3 sequence is 14 residues long. The germline CDR1 and CDR2 sequences are SGHAT and FQNNGV. The trim removed 1 base at V and 6 bases at J, leaving 5 bases unmatched. In DNA form, the CDR3 reads TGTGCCAGCAGCTTAGTAACAGGGGTAAATGGCTACACCTTC. This gives the protein CASSLVTGVNGYTF.

In its sample, this clonotype is medium-sized. J is TRBJ1-6 and V is TRBV7-9; D ambiguous. This CDR3 comprises 13 residues. V lost 4 bases to trimming and J lost 9 bases, with 10 bases between them. Germline values: CDR1 SEHNR, CDR2 FQNEAQ (reference sequence). The CDR3 protein is CASSYTDPSPLHF. CDR3 sequence (DNA): TGTGCCAGCAGCTACACCGATCCTTCACCCCTCCACTTT.

In its sample, this clonotype ranks as medium-sized (0.01 to 0.1%). CDR3 nucleotides: TGCAGTGCCGAGGACAGGGGGAGGGCAGATACGCAGTATTTT. Amino acid sequence: CSAEDRGRADTQYF. This chain uses TRBV20-1 with TRBJ2-3, with 10 nucleotides matching TRBD1. V lost 6 bases to trimming and J lost 4 bases; unmatched junction nucleotides: 7. Germline V gene data show CDR1 as DFQATT and CDR2 as SNEGSKA (reference sequence). CDR3 length equals 14 residues.

By proportion, this clonotype is medium-sized. The chain links TRBV29-1 to TRBJ2-7; D remains ambiguous. The CDR3 has 12 amino acids. Trimming pared 5 bases from V and 0 bases from J, leaving 8 bases between. Germline CDR1 and CDR2: SQVTM and ANQGSEA. The CDR3 DNA is TGCAGCGTTTCCCAGAGCTCCTACGAGCAGTACTTC. It is translated as CSVSQSSYEQYF.

This clonotype was detected only a few times. The chain is built from TRBV6-5 and TRBJ1-2; 10 positions match TRBD1. V lost 0 bases, J lost 4 bases, and 8 bases stayed unmatched. Germline V gene data show CDR1 as MNHEY and CDR2 as SVGAGI. CDR3 length equals 17 residues. In DNA form, the CDR3 reads TGTGCCAGCAGTTACTCAGCGCCGGGACAGGGGCGCTATGGCTACACCTTC. Its protein product is CASSYSAPGQGRYGYTF.

This clonotype has only a few counts. The V and J genes are TRBV6-1 and TRBJ2-2; 9 bases agree with TRBD1. Germline assignment: CDR1 MNHNS and CDR2 SASEGT. The CDR3 is 15 amino acids. V lost 6 bases, J lost 2 bases, and 4 bases stayed unmatched. This chain's CDR3 is CASRKTGGNTGELFF. For the CDR3, the DNA is TGTGCCAGCAGGAAGACAGGGGGTAACACCGGGGAGCTGTTTTTT.

This clonotype is medium-sized by share. This chain links TRBV6-5 with TRBJ1-4; D is unresolved. CDR3 length: 16 residues. The V end was cut by 0 bases, the J end by 7 bases, with 15 bases between. Germline V gene sequence: CDR1 MNHEY, CDR2 SVGAGI. The CDR3 region is CASSYSYPSRSEKLFF. The CDR3 DNA sequence: TGTGCCAGCAGTTACTCGTACCCATCCAGGAGTGAAAAACTGTTTTTT.

This clonotype rates as medium-sized (0.01 to 0.1%). CDR3 in amino acids: CASSLRVRGEAFF. For the CDR3, the DNA is TGTGCCAGCAGTTTACGGGTTCGAGGTGAAGCTTTCTTT. The J gene is TRBJ1-1, the V gene TRBV12-3 or TRBV12-4, with unresolved D. The CDR3 is 13 residues long. V dropped 2 bases and J dropped 7 bases, with 11 bases sitting between them.

This clonotype was recorded many times. This chain links TRBV6-5 with TRBJ1-2, with 7 bases lining up with TRBD1. Germline lookup yields CDR1 MNHEY and CDR2 SVGAGI. There are 13 residues in the CDR3. V lost 9 bases and J lost 2; bases outside the gene matches: 6. The CDR3 bases are TGTGCCAGTAAGACAGGGAGGAACTATGGCTACACCTTC. Translation gives CASKTGRNYGYTF.

This clonotype was observed at least ten times. The chain carries TRBV10-3 and TRBJ1-1, with TRBD1 as a possible D gene (5 bases). Germline CDR1 is ENHRY and CDR2 is SYGVKD. The V and J ends lost 2 bases and 4 bases respectively, with 14 bases between them. The CDR3 runs to 15 residues. CDR3 region: CAISELGGLGTEAFF. In DNA form, the CDR3 reads TGTGCCATCAGTGAGCTGGGGGGATTGGGCACTGAAGCTTTCTTT.

The sample holds many counts of this clonotype. J is TRBJ1-2 and V is TRBV20-1; TRBD1 aligns across 9 bases. The CDR3 spans 15 residues. V gave up 0 bases and J gave up 8 bases; unmatched junction bases: 10. Germline V gene sequence: CDR1 DFQATT, CDR2 SNEGSKA (reference sequence). The CDR3 is CSAREAGTGSGGYTF. The CDR3 DNA is TGCAGTGCTAGAGAAGCGGGGACAGGGAGTGGCGGCTACACCTTC.

By share, this clonotype counts as medium-sized. The rearrangement uses TRBV19 and TRBJ1-6; D remains unclear. Trimming left V 5 bases short and J 5 bases short, with 1 base between. CDR1 and CDR2 from the germline V gene are LNHDA and SQIVND (reference sequence). This CDR3 region has 11 residues. CDR3 sequence: CASSHNSPLHF. DNA for the CDR3: TGTGCCAGTAGTCATAATTCACCCCTCCACTTT.

This clonotype appeared a few times. The chain combines TRBV6-4 with TRBJ2-1; no clear D gene. The V end lost 5 bases, the J end lost 0 bases, and 11 bases lay between the germline ends. CDR3 length: 15 amino acids. Germline CDR1 MRHNA, CDR2 SNTAGT. The CDR3 DNA is TGTGCCAGCAGTACCCATACTACCTCCTACAATGAGCAGTTCTTC. Translation gives CASSTHTTSYNEQFF.

This clonotype was recorded many times. At one end, the junction sequence differs from germline, possibly due to a read error. The rearrangement joins TRBV11-2 to TRBJ2-7, with 7 nucleotides matching TRBD1. CDR1 SGHAT and CDR2 FQNNGV come from the germline V gene. CDR3 length: 11 residues. The CDR3 region has the DNA TGTGCCAGCAGCTCGGCCGGGACAGTCATTTTC. This encodes CASSSAGTVIF.

This clonotype came up many times. This chain links TRBV12-3 or TRBV12-4 with TRBJ2-5, with 9 bases identical to TRBD2. The length of the CDR3 is 17 residues. V lost 7 bases to trimming and J lost 11 bases; unmatched junction nucleotides: 23. The CDR3 spells CASTRTELTTSGPNQYF. The CDR3 DNA reads as TGTGCCAGCACTCGGACAGAGCTAACTACTAGCGGGCCAAATCAGTACTTC.

This clonotype is termed medium-sized (0.01 to 0.1%). The gene calls are TRBV6-1 and TRBJ2-1, with TRBD2 matching over 10 bases. CDR3 length: 15 amino acids. Germline lookup yields CDR1 MNHNS and CDR2 SASEGT. The J segment lost 7 bases and the V segment lost 2 bases, leaving 5 bases of the junction unmatched. The CDR3 loop is CASSESSGGYNEQFF. CDR3 DNA: TGTGCCAGCAGTGAAAGTAGCGGGGGGTATAATGAGCAGTTCTTC.

V is TRBV5-1 and J is TRBJ2-5; D is undetermined. The CDR3 runs to 15 residues. V lost 1 base, J lost 5 bases, and 15 bases lay in between. The germline CDR1 and CDR2 sequences are SGHRS and YFSETQ. The CDR3 DNA sequence: TGCGCCAGCAGCTTGACATCAGACTTTACGGAGACCCAGTACTTC. Translated: CASSLTSDFTETQYF.

This clonotype was counted many times. This chain joins TRBV6-6 and TRBJ1-6, with TRBD1 matching over 7 bases. This CDR3 has 17 amino acids. Looked up from germline, CDR1 is MNHNY and CDR2 is SVGAGI (reference sequence). Unmatched junction bases numbered 6, after V lost 2 bases and J lost 2 bases. CDR3 amino acids: CASSYPTTGAYNSPLHF. The CDR3, as DNA: TGTGCCAGCAGTTACCCTACTACAGGGGCCTATAATTCACCCCTCCACTTT.

This clonotype was observed a handful of times. The chain links TRBV7-2 to TRBJ2-5, with 13 bases that match TRBD2. Germline trimming cut 5 bases from V and 2 bases from J; bases unmatched to any gene: 8. The germline V gene encodes CDR1 SGHTA and CDR2 FQGNSA. This CDR3 has 17 amino acids. CDR3 DNA sequence: TGTGCCAGCAGCCCCGCCGAGGGACTAGCGGGACAAGAGACCCAGTACTTC. This translates into CASSPAEGLAGQETQYF. The full variable domain, in which reference TRBV7-2 and TRBJ2-5 provide the parts outside the CDR3, is GAGVSQSPSNKVTEKGKDVELRCDPISGHTALYWYRQSLGQGLEFLIYFQGNSAPDKSGLPSDRFSAERTGGSVSTLTIQRTQQEDSAVYLCASSPAEGLAGQETQYFGPGTRLLVL.